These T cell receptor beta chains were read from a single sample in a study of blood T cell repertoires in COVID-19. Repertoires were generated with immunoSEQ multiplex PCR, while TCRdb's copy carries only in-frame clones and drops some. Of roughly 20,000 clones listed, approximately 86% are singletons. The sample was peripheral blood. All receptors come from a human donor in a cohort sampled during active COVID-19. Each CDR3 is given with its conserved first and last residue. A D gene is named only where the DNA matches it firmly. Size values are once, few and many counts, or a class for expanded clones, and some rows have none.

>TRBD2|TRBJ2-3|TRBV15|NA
CATSFGLAGGPSTDTQYF
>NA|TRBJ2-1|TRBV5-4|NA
CASSLVAGIYNEQFF
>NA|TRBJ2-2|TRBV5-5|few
CASSRNTGNTGELFF
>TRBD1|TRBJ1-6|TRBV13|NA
CASSARDRAKGSPLHF
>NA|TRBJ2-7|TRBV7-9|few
CASSFSDEQYF
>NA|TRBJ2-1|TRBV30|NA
CAWSVLAEYNEQFF
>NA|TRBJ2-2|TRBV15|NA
CATSRATGNTGELFF
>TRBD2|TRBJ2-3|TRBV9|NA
CASSVVASGSYTDTQYF
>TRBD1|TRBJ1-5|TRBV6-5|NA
CASQGQGDQPQHF
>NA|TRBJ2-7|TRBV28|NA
CASMTFSREQYF
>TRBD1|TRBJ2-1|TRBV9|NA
CASSEGQGAQGEQFF
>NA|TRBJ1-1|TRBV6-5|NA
CASSYSRPTTTLAFF
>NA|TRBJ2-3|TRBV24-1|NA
CATAYSRRSDTQYF
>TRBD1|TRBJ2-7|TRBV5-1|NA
CASSPGTGSYEQYF
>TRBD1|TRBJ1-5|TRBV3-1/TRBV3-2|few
CASSLGQGVYNQPQHF
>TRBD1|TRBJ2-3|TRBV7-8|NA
CASSNRAGQGMEDTQYF
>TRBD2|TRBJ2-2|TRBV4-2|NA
CASSQPEREGTGELFF
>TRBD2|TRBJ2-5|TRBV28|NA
CASSSAGGQETQYF
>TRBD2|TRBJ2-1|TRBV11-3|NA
CASSSFDSGSEQFF
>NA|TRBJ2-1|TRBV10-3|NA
CAISESSGLNEQFF
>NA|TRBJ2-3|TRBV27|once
CASSSDSGLVAQYF
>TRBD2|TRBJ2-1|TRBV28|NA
CASSPRTSGSPWDNEQFF
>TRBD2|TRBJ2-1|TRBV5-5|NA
CASTPSSGSVDEQFF
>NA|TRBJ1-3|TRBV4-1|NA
CASSRSGLLSGNTIYF
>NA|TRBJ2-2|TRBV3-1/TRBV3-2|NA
CASSPSRGFYTGELFF
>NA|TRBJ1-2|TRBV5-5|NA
CASSLFAGNGYTF
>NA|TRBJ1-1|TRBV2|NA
CASSETGTPNTEAFF
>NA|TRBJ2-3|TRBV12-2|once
CASRLKQGSSGRSADTQYF
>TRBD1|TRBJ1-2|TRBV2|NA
CASSEPPGGLHGYTF
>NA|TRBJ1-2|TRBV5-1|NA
CASSLRGGGLYGYTF
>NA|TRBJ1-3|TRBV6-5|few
CASSLHGAVGNTIYF
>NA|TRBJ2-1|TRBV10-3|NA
CATRGSGQISSYNEQFF
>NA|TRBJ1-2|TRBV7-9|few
CASSPRAGSYGYTF
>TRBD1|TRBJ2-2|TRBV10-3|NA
CAISGQGATGELFF
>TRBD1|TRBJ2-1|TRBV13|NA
CASSLRFRQGAEYNEQFF
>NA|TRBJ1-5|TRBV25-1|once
CASSPGNTQPQHF
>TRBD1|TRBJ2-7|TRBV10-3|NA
CAISWDRQHEQYF
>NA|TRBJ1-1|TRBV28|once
CASSLGGGFRTEAFF
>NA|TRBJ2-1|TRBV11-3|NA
CASSLVGVGYNEQFF